The 15 T cell receptor beta chains listed next were all sequenced from one sample in a study of a mutant IDH1 vaccine in newly diagnosed glioma (dated by TCRdb to the early 2020s). The method behind the library was the immunoSEQ multiplex PCR assay. TCRdb obtained this table from immuneACCESS and retained in-frame rearrangements with V and J assigned. These tables miss some clones; where compared with another copy, unresolved V genes account for less than half of the shortfall, and the remainder is unexplained. For this sample there are fewer than 35,000 clones; roughly 82% appear just once. The top ten clones comprise roughly 7.8% of the sample. The intended sense of this specimen's time point label: week 35, safety follow-up. Each vaccine dose, consisting of 300 ug of a 20-mer mutant IDH1 peptide in Montanide, was administered subcutaneously with topical imiquimod. Antigens of these TCRs are unknown.

The source material was PBMCs, sampled from a glioma patient whose treatment included an IDH1 peptide vaccine. The receptors originated from a man in his fifties with glioma.

The rearrangement joins TRBV6-5 to TRBJ2-2; no clear D gene. Germline V gene sequence: CDR1 MNHEY, CDR2 SVGAGI. V shed 6 bases and J shed 1 base, with 12 bases lying between them. This CDR3 spans 15 amino acids. Here the CDR3 DNA reads TGTGCCAGCAGCTCGAGGATGTGGAACACCGGGGAGCTGTTTTTT. Its translation: CASSSRMWNTGELFF.

The chain uses TRBV7-9 and TRBJ1-2; D unresolved. Trimming took 5 bases from V and 0 from J, leaving 22 bases between them. CDR1 is SEHNR, CDR2 FQNEAQ, per germline (reference sequence). The CDR3 has 18 residues. The CDR3 nucleotides are TGTGCCAGCAGCCTTCTCGGCTCAAGGGCCCAAGCTAACTATGGCTACACCTTC. Translation: CASSLLGSRAQANYGYTF.

The chain has TRBV9 and TRBJ1-2; perhaps TRBD1 as D (5 bases). The germline V and J ends were trimmed by 4 bases and 2 bases, with 12 bases remaining between them. Germline V gene lookup returns CDR1 SGDLS and CDR2 YYNGEE. This CDR3 contains 14 residues. CDR3 sequence (DNA): TGTGCCAGCAGCTCAACAGACAGAAACTATGGCTACACCTTC. Amino acid sequence: CASSSTDRNYGYTF. The complete variable domain, with remaining parts taken from reference TRBV9 and TRBJ1-2, reads DSGVTQTPKHLITATGQRVTLRCSPRSGDLSVYWYQQSLDQGLQFLIQYYNGEERAKGNILERFSAQQFPDLHSELNLSSLELGDSALYFCASSSTDRNYGYTFGSGTRLTVV.

The chain employs TRBV5-4 and TRBJ2-1, with 10 nucleotides matching TRBD1. V gave up 4 bases and J gave up 2 bases; unmatched junction bases: 3. Germline V gene data show CDR1 as SGHNT and CDR2 as YYREEE (reference sequence). The CDR3 runs to 15 residues. CDR3 in DNA: TGTGCCAGCAGCACCGGGACAGGGGCCTACAATGAGCAGTTCTTC. It is translated as CASSTGTGAYNEQFF.

The chain carries TRBV5-6 and TRBJ1-5; a possible D gene is TRBD1 (6 bases). The CDR3 covers 15 residues. Germline V lookup: CDR1 SGHDT, CDR2 YYEEEE. V lost 6 bases and J 5 bases, leaving 18 bases between the germline ends. Here the CDR3 reads CASIKRGAGDQPQHF. The CDR3 nucleotides are TGTGCCAGCATCAAAAGGGGGGCTGGGGATCAGCCCCAGCATTTT. Variable domain in full (rest from reference TRBV5-6 and TRBJ1-5): DAGVTQSPTHLIKTRGQQVTLRCSPKSGHDTVSWYQQALGQGPQFIFQYYEEEERQRGNFPDRFSGHQFPNYSSELNVNALLLGDSALYLCASIKRGAGDQPQHFGDGTRLSIL.

A few counts support this clone. This rearrangement joins TRBV4-2 to TRBJ1-5, with 9 bases matching TRBD1. Trimming cost V 3 bases and J 7 bases; bases outside gene matches: 13. The CDR3 totals 17 residues. Germline CDR1 reads LGHNA; CDR2 reads YNFKEQ. This chain's CDR3 is CASSHLPRDREEQPQHF. The CDR3 DNA reads as TGTGCCAGCAGCCACCTGCCGCGGGACAGGGAGGAGCAGCCCCAGCATTTT.

CDR3 in amino acids: CASSFLHDITEAFF. The CDR3 DNA sequence: TGTGCCAGCAGCTTCCTTCACGACATAACTGAAGCTTTCTTT. This chain links TRBV13 with TRBJ1-1; no clear D. Germline CDR1 and CDR2: PRHDT and FYEKMQ (reference sequence). This CDR3 region has 14 residues. V lost 3 bases to trimming and J lost 5 bases, with 13 bases between them. The whole variable domain, remainder taken from reference TRBV13 and TRBJ1-1, is AAGVIQSPRHLIKEKRETATLKCYPIPRHDTVYWYQQGPGQDPQFLISFYEKMQSDKGSIPDRFSAQQFSDYHSELNMSSLELGDSALYFCASSFLHDITEAFFGQGTRLTVV.

This chain joins TRBV9 and TRBJ1-1; D not certain. This CDR3 has 12 amino acids. V lost 6 bases, J lost 3 bases, and 9 bases lay in between. Germline values: CDR1 SGDLS, CDR2 YYNGEE. The CDR3 DNA is TGTGCCAGCACCCCCTGGGACACTGAAGCTTTCTTT. It translates to CASTPWDTEAFF. The full variable domain, completed using reference TRBV9 and TRBJ1-1, is DSGVTQTPKHLITATGQRVTLRCSPRSGDLSVYWYQQSLDQGLQFLIQYYNGEERAKGNILERFSAQQFPDLHSELNLSSLELGDSALYFCASTPWDTEAFFGQGTRLTVV.

This clone has a handful of counts. The CDR3 sequence is CASSRLDLPNTEAFF. DNA of the CDR3: TGTGCCAGCAGCCGCCTGGACCTCCCAAACACTGAAGCTTTCTTT. V usage is TRBV14 and J usage is TRBJ1-1; unclear D gene. The CDR3 consists of 15 residues. Trimming pared 4 bases from V and 2 bases from J, leaving 14 bases between. CDR1 and CDR2 from the germline V gene are SGHDN and FVKESK.

The chain combines TRBV29-1 with TRBJ1-2; D is undetermined. Trimming cost V 4 bases and J 2 bases, with 11 bases left between them. The CDR3 consists of 13 residues. Per germline, CDR1 SQVTM and CDR2 ANQGSEA. The CDR3 DNA follows: TGCAGCGTTGGGAGGGAAATGAACTATGGCTACACCTTC. It translates to CSVGREMNYGYTF.

V usage is TRBV6-5 and J usage is TRBJ2-1; D remains unclear. The CDR3 loop spans 12 amino acids. V lost 5 bases, J lost 7 bases, and 9 bases lay in between. Germline assignment: CDR1 MNHEY and CDR2 SVGAGI. For the CDR3, the DNA is TGTGCCAGCAGTCCCTTGGGGAATGAGCAGTTCTTC. It codes for CASSPLGNEQFF.

V and J are TRBV5-5 and TRBJ2-1; D possibly corresponds to TRBD2 (6 bases). This CDR3 has 13 amino acids. V dropped 1 base and J dropped 5 bases, with 7 bases sitting between them. Germline lookup yields CDR1 SGHKS and CDR2 YYEKEE (reference sequence). CDR3 bases: TGTGCCAGCAGCTTGTGGACTAACAATGAGCAGTTCTTC. Its translation is CASSLWTNNEQFF. Supplemented by reference TRBV5-5 and TRBJ2-1, the full variable domain reads DAGVTQSPTHLIKTRGQQVTLRCSPISGHKSVSWYQQVLGQGPQFIFQYYEKEERGRGNFPDRFSARQFPNYSSELNVNALLLGDSALYLCASSLWTNNEQFFGPGTRLTVL.

The chain joins TRBV25-1 to TRBJ1-6; D may be TRBD1 (6 bases). CDR1 is MGHDK and CDR2 is SYGVNS in the germline V gene. This CDR3 is 13 amino acids long. The germline V and J ends were trimmed by 3 bases and 10 bases, with 10 bases remaining between them. The CDR3 sequence: CASSDTGYSPLHF. The CDR3 bases are TGTGCCAGCAGTGACACAGGGTACTCACCCCTCCACTTT. The full variable domain, with the rest looked up from reference TRBV25-1 and TRBJ1-6, is EADIYQTPRYLVIGTGKKITLECSQTMGHDKMYWYQQDPGMELHLIHYSYGVNSTEKGDLSSESTVSRIRTEHFPLTLESARPSHTSQYLCASSDTGYSPLHFGNGTRLTVT.

J is TRBJ1-4 and V is TRBV7-9, with TRBD1 as a possible D gene (5 bases). Germline-derived CDR1 and CDR2 are SEHNR and FQNEAQ (reference sequence). The CDR3 is made up of 14 amino acids. V gave up 3 bases and J gave up 0 bases, with 5 bases separating them. CDR3 in amino acids: CASSLGATNEKLFF. The CDR3 region has the DNA TGTGCCAGCAGCTTGGGGGCAACTAATGAAAAACTGTTTTTT.

V usage is TRBV6-5 and J usage is TRBJ2-1; TRBD2 matches 9 bases. CDR1 and CDR2 from the germline V gene are MNHEY and SVGAGI. This CDR3 comprises 15 residues. Trimming took 6 bases from V and 7 from J; bases not matched to a gene: 10. CDR3 in amino acids: CASSPIAGGHNEQFF. CDR3 in DNA: TGTGCCAGCAGCCCCATTGCGGGGGGGCATAATGAGCAGTTCTTC.